The 23 T cell receptor beta chains presented below share a single source sample, sequenced in a study of cytotoxic CD8 clonotypes in ibrutinib-treated CLL. The protocol was immunoSEQ multiplex PCR, while the TCRdb copy is restricted to in-frame clones and leaves out a portion. The sample has over 75,000 clones; about 78% are singletons. Sequencing used PBMCs, obtained after 12 months of ibrutinib treatment. These receptors all stem from a human donor with chronic lymphocytic leukemia.

The chain couples TRBV9 to TRBJ2-6; the match to TRBD1 covers 8 bases. Per the germline V gene, CDR1 is SGDLS and CDR2 is YYNGEE. V shed 4 bases, J shed 0 bases, and the junction held 9 bases outside the gene matches. CDR3 size: 18 residues. The CDR3 DNA is TGTGCCAGCAGCCCAAGACAGGGGATACGCTCTGGGGCCAACGTCCTGACTTTC. Its protein is CASSPRQGIRSGANVLTF.

V is TRBV7-3 and J is TRBJ2-7; a possible D gene is TRBD2 (6 bases). V lost 5 bases and J lost 2, with 10 bases in between. CDR1 and CDR2 from the germline V gene are SGHTA and FQGTGA. The CDR3 runs to 13 residues. The CDR3 sequence is CASSVERAYEQYF. The DNA for the CDR3 is TGTGCCAGCAGCGTCGAGCGGGCCTACGAGCAGTACTTC. The whole variable domain, remainder taken from reference TRBV7-3 and TRBJ2-7, is GAGVSQTPSNKVTEKGKYVELRCDPISGHTALYWYRQSLGQGPEFLIYFQGTGAADDSGLPNDRFFAVRPEGSVSTLKIQRTERGDSAVYLCASSVERAYEQYFGPGTRLTVT.

The rearrangement joins TRBV18 to TRBJ2-7, with TRBD2 as a possible D gene (7 bases). Germline-derived CDR1 and CDR2 are KGHSH and LQKENI. The V and J ends lost 3 bases and 2 bases respectively, with 14 bases between them. The CDR3 spans 15 residues. CDR3 sequence: CASSPPMGGPYEQYF. For the CDR3, the DNA is TGTGCCAGCTCACCCCCAATGGGGGGGCCCTACGAGCAGTACTTC.

The rearrangement links TRBV7-2 to TRBJ2-3; 7 bases agree with TRBD2. The V gene end was trimmed by 7 bases and the J gene end by 10 bases; junction bases not matched to a gene: 11. CDR3 size: 13 residues. Germline CDR1 SGHTA, CDR2 FQGNSA. CDR3 DNA sequence: TGTGCCAGCACCCCGGGGGGACCGCAAGCGCAGTATTTT. Its translation: CASTPGGPQAQYF.

This clone showed up just once. CDR3 region: CAWRETGVLTGELFF. The CDR3 nucleotides are TGTGCCTGGAGGGAAACAGGGGTCCTTACCGGGGAGCTGTTTTTT. The V call is TRBV30, the J call TRBJ2-2, with 7 bases aligning to TRBD1. Losses at the gene ends were 3 bases for V and 5 bases for J; bases not matched to a gene: 9. This CDR3 comprises 15 residues. Germline V gene data show CDR1 as GTSNPN and CDR2 as SVGIG (reference sequence).

The chain combines TRBV29-1 with TRBJ1-1; unclear D gene. CDR3 size: 13 residues. The V and J ends lost 2 bases and 1 base respectively, with 8 bases between them. Germline CDR1 is SQVTM and CDR2 is ANQGSEA. CDR3 loop: CSVEYVANTEAFF. DNA for the CDR3: TGCAGCGTTGAATATGTTGCGAACACTGAAGCTTTCTTT.

This clone was seen only once. This sequence joins TRBV7-9 and TRBJ1-1; D not certain. The CDR3 contains 14 residues. Germline CDR1 SEHNR, CDR2 FQNEAQ (reference sequence). V was clipped by 2 bases and J by 1 base, with 8 bases between them. CDR3: CASSLRQANTEAFF. The CDR3 nucleotides read TGTGCCAGCAGCTTACGGCAGGCGAACACTGAAGCTTTCTTT.

This chain connects TRBV9 to TRBJ1-3, with D hard to call. CDR1 and CDR2 from the germline V gene are SGDLS and YYNGEE. V was pared by 0 bases and J by 4 bases, with 14 bases between. The CDR3 has 16 amino acids. The CDR3 sequence: CASSVADGVIGNTIYF. The DNA of the CDR3 is TGTGCCAGCAGCGTAGCAGACGGAGTGATCGGAAACACCATATATTTT.

The CDR3 sequence: CAWSPKVKYEQYF. CDR3 nucleotides: TGTGCCTGGAGTCCTAAAGTCAAGTACGAGCAGTACTTC. V usage is TRBV30 and J usage is TRBJ2-7; D remains unclear. The CDR3 extends over 13 amino acids. The V end lost 2 bases, the J end lost 4 bases, and 12 bases lay between the germline ends. In germline, CDR1 is GTSNPN, CDR2 SVGIG (reference sequence).

The chain is built from TRBV19 and TRBJ1-4, with a weak D call TRBD1 (6 bases). The germline gives CDR1 LNHDA, CDR2 SQIVND (reference sequence). Trimming removed 1 base from V and 8 bases from J, with 17 bases in between. This CDR3 comprises 16 residues. This CDR3 reads CASSIAGTGLDEKLFF. The CDR3 DNA reads as TGTGCCAGTAGTATAGCCGGAACAGGGTTGGACGAAAAACTGTTTTTT.

In this sample, this clone turned up many times. The V gene is TRBV7-3, the J gene TRBJ2-7, with 8 nucleotides matching TRBD1. J lost 6 bases, V lost 4 bases, and 5 bases had no gene match. Germline assignment: CDR1 SGHTA and CDR2 FQGTGA. This CDR3 is 13 amino acids long. The CDR3 nucleotides are TGTGCCAGCAGCTCAGAACAGGGGGGCGAGCAGTACTTC. It is translated as CASSSEQGGEQYF.

V and J are TRBV11-3 and TRBJ2-3; D may be TRBD2 (5 bases). The CDR3 contains 15 residues. The germline V and J ends were trimmed by 1 base and 2 bases, with 10 bases remaining between them. Per the germline V gene, CDR1 is SGHNT and CDR2 is YENEEA. In DNA, the CDR3 is TGTGCCAGCAGCTTAGGTGGGAGAGTCACAGATACGCAGTATTTT. This sequence encodes CASSLGGRVTDTQYF.

The rearrangement joins TRBV7-7 to TRBJ1-1, with D uncertain. This CDR3 spans 13 amino acids. From germline, CDR1 is SSHAT and CDR2 FNYEAQ (reference sequence). Deletions cut 2 bases from V and 1 base from J, with 5 bases between. CDR3 sequence reads: CASSLRQNTEAFF. CDR3 DNA sequence: TGTGCCAGCAGCTTAAGGCAGAACACTGAAGCTTTCTTT. Complete variable domain (other parts from reference TRBV7-7 and TRBJ1-1): GAGVSQSPRYKVTKRGQDVTLRCDPISSHATLYWYQQALGQGPEFLTYFNYEAQPDKSGLPSDRFSAERPEGSISTLTIQRTEQRDSAMYRCASSLRQNTEAFFGQGTRLTVV.

The V call is TRBV5-4, the J call TRBJ2-3; perhaps TRBD2 as D (5 bases). Trimming stripped 4 bases from V and 2 bases from J, with 11 bases between. CDR3 length: 14 residues. The germline V gene encodes CDR1 SGHNT and CDR2 YYREEE (reference sequence). CDR3 amino acids: CASSRAGFTDTQYF. For the CDR3, the DNA is TGTGCCAGCAGCCGCGCGGGCTTCACAGATACGCAGTATTTT. The whole variable domain, filled in from reference TRBV5-4 and TRBJ2-3, reads ETGVTQSPTHLIKTRGQQVTLRCSSQSGHNTVSWYQQALGQGPQFIFQYYREEENGRGNFPPRFSGLQFPNYSSELNVNALELDDSALYLCASSRAGFTDTQYFGPGTRLTVL.

The rearrangement joins TRBV11-2 to TRBJ2-1, with TRBD2 matching 9 bases. Germline CDR1 and CDR2: SGHAT and FQNNGV. The J segment lost 5 bases and the V segment lost 2 bases, leaving 10 bases of the junction unmatched. This CDR3 has 17 residues. The CDR3 loop is CASSLILYAGGNNEQFF. The CDR3 DNA follows: TGTGCCAGCAGCTTAATCTTATACGCGGGGGGGAACAATGAGCAGTTCTTC.

CDR3 in amino acids: CASSARTGSTDTQYF. The CDR3 bases are TGTGCCAGCAGCGCCCGGACAGGCTCGACAGATACGCAGTATTTT. The rearrangement joins TRBV5-6 to TRBJ2-3; 7 nucleotides line up with TRBD1. The CDR3 length is 15 residues. Germline assignment: CDR1 SGHDT and CDR2 YYEEEE. The V gene end was trimmed by 4 bases and the J gene end by 3 bases; junction bases not matched to a gene: 8.

This chain uses TRBV27 with TRBJ2-3; possible D gene TRBD2, 5 bases. Trimming removed 10 bases at V and 1 base at J, with 12 bases between. Germline V CDR1 and CDR2: MNHEY, SMNVEV (reference sequence). There are 13 residues in the CDR3. The CDR3, as DNA: TGTGCCACCCTCTCGCGGGGCACAGATACGCAGTATTTT. Protein product: CATLSRGTDTQYF.

The gene calls are TRBV27 and TRBJ2-5, with D perhaps matching TRBD1 (5 bases). Trimming shortened V by 5 bases and J by 2 bases, and 15 bases separated the two germline ends. Germline V gene lookup returns CDR1 MNHEY and CDR2 SMNVEV (reference sequence). This CDR3 region has 15 residues. CDR3 bases: TGTGCCAGCAGTCAACGCAGGACACCTCAAGAGACCCAGTACTTC. It codes for CASSQRRTPQETQYF.

This chain uses TRBV7-9 with TRBJ2-5, with 7 nucleotides matching TRBD2. The V gene end was trimmed by 10 bases and the J gene end by 4 bases; junction bases not matched to a gene: 3. This CDR3 region has 11 residues. Germline V gene data show CDR1 as SEHNR and CDR2 as FQNEAQ (reference sequence). The CDR3 DNA reads TGTGCCACCGGCGGGGGAGAGACCCAGTACTTC. Its translation: CATGGGETQYF.

This clone was seen once. This chain connects TRBV7-8 to TRBJ1-4; 7 bases line up with TRBD1. Germline CDR1 reads SGHVS; CDR2 reads FQNEAQ. The junction had 8 bases not matched to a gene; V was cut back by 6 bases and J by 7 bases. The CDR3 spans 14 residues. The CDR3: CASSNGQEGEKLFF. In DNA, the CDR3 is TGTGCCAGCAGTAATGGACAGGAAGGTGAAAAACTGTTTTTT.

The chain links TRBV28 to TRBJ1-4; maybe TRBD1 (5 bases). The CDR3 length is 14 residues. Looked up from germline, CDR1 is MDHEN and CDR2 is SYDVKM. Deletions cut 2 bases from V and 11 bases from J, with 15 bases between. The DNA for the CDR3 is TGTGCCAGCAGTTTAGGGCAGGGTCCCGACAAACTGTTTTTT. Residues: CASSLGQGPDKLFF.

The genes are TRBV9 and TRBJ1-2; 8 nucleotides match TRBD1. Unmatched junction bases numbered 9, after V lost 4 bases and J lost 4 bases. This CDR3 is 15 amino acids long. The germline V gene has CDR1 SGDLS and CDR2 YYNGEE. For the CDR3, the DNA is TGTGCCAGCAGCATGACCGGGACAGGTCTCTATGGCTACACCTTC. Protein product: CASSMTGTGLYGYTF.

V usage is TRBV9 and J usage is TRBJ2-5, with 10 nucleotides matching TRBD2. From germline, CDR1 is SGDLS and CDR2 YYNGEE. The ends lost 4 bases at V and 4 bases at J; junction bases unmatched: 1. The CDR3 is 13 residues long. The CDR3 sequence: CASSLAGGETQYF. The CDR3 DNA reads TGTGCCAGCAGCTTAGCGGGGGGAGAGACCCAGTACTTC.